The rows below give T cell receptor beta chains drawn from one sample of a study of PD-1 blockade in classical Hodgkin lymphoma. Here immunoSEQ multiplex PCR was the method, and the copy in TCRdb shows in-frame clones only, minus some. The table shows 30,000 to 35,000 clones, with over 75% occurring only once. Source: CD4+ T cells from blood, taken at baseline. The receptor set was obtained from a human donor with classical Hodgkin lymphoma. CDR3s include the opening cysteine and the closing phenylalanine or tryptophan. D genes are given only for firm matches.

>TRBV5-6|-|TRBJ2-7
CASSLIWGQEQYF
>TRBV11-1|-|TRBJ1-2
CASSLDGEDYGYTF
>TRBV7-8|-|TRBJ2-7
CASSPRTMNSYEQYF
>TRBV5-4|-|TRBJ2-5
CASSPRSGKYQETQYF
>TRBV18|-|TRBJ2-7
CASSPVPGGLIYEQYF
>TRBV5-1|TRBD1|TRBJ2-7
CASSPRGSSYEQYF
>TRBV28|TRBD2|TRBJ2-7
CASSTRAGLAGERSYEQYF
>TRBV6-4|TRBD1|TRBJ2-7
CASSPGTGFIDEQYF
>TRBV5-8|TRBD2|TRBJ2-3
CASSSWGGGPTDTQYF
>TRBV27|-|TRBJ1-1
CASSLERLGSEAFF
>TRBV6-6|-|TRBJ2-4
CASSPPFAKNIQYF
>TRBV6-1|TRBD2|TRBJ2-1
CASSGLAGPNNEQFF
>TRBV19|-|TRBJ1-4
CASSTQGATNEKLFF
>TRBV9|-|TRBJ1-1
CASSGAEGGTEAFF
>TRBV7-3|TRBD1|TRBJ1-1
CASSPRQGSGTEAFF
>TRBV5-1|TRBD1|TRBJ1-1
CASSGRDSNTEAFF
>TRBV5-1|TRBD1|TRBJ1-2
CASSPGTGIYYGYTF
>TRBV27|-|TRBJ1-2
CASSLSRDYGYTF
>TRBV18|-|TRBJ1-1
CASSPLPGRNTEAFF
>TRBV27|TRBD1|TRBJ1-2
CASSSGTGGYYGYTF
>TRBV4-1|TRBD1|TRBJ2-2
CASSPLGRTGVGPNKNTGELFF
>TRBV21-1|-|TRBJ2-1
CASSTTLAGYYNEQFF
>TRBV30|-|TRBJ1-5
CAWSSGRTLKQPQHF
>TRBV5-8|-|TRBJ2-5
CASSLGVVQETQYF
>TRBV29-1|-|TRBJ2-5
CSSQRLGQETQYF
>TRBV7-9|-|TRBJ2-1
CASSLVLDYNEQFF
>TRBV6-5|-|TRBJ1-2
CASSYSRSSHYGYTF
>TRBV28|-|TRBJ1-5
CASSPGGGQPQHF
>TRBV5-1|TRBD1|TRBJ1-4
CASSLGTGTGSVREKLFF
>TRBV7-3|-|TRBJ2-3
CASSPTTTGPDTQYF
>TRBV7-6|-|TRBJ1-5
CASSLAYRDQPQHF
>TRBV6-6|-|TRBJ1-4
CASSYRTDNEKLFF
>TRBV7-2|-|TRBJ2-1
CASSFRDAPFGNEQFF
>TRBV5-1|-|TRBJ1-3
CASSLEAGLGSGNTIYF
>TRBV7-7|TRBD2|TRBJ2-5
CASSSSAGGIETQYF
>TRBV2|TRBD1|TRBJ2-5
CASSEEAGGRETQYF
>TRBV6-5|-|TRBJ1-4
CASRPGTRGEKLFF
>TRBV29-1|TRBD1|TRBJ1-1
CSGEDRAGLEAFF
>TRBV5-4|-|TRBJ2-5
CASSLAVAEETQYF
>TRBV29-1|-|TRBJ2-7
CSVAYLTYEQYF
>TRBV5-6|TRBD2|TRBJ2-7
CASSWVPGLAGGEQYF
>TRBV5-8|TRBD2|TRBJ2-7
CASSLGAGGGDEQYF
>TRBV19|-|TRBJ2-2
CASTREYGELFF
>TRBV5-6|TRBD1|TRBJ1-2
CASSLGDRADYGYTF
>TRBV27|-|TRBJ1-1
CASSLSGGRAFF
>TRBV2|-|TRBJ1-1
CASNPLRDTEAFF
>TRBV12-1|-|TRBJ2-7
CASSSLAGKSYEQYF
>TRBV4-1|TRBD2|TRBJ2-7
CASSQGPGRVLATYEQYF
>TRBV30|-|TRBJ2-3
CAGGTSDTQYF
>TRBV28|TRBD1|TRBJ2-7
CASQSDRVGEQYF
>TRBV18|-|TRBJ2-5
CASSPLPSSQETQYF
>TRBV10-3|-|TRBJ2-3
CATSELGQGASDTQYF